This T cell receptor beta chain was captured in a study of regulatory T cells in long-lasting Graves disease. Study-level background: Less than 3 months of antithyroid drugs had been taken by newly diagnosed Graves' patients.

Germline CDR1 and CDR2: GTSNPN and SVGIG (reference sequence). Trimming left V 0 bases short and J 6 bases short, with 17 bases between. CDR3 size: 16 residues. This clonotype occurred a few times. Stated time point: newly diagnosed GD, antithyroid drugs for less than 3 months. PBMCs provided the RNA from which the TCR library was made. Arm-PCR of CDR3 regions and iRepertoire HTBI primers were the basis on which TCR beta libraries were built. Each CDR3 protein is one row after TCRdb ran MiXCR on the multiplex PCR reads. Found here are 450,000 to 600,000 distinct CDR3 sequences, approximately 15% of them singletons; the top ten hold roughly a tenth. These data were also reused for a study on T cells in Graves' hyperthyroidism and ophthalmopathy. This second study says: The HTBI primer set drove a first-round RT-PCR of the TCR CDR3.

This TCR came from a man aged 25-45 years with Graves disease. Specimen: peripheral blood mononuclear cells (PBMCs), collected at new diagnosis, from a patient treated with antithyroid drugs. The chain has TRBV30 and TRBJ1-4; D remains unclear. CDR3 nucleotides: TGTGCCTGGAGTGTAGTCGAGGTCGTCCTCCATGAAAAACTGTTTTTT. Encoded protein: CAWSVVEVVLHEKLFF.